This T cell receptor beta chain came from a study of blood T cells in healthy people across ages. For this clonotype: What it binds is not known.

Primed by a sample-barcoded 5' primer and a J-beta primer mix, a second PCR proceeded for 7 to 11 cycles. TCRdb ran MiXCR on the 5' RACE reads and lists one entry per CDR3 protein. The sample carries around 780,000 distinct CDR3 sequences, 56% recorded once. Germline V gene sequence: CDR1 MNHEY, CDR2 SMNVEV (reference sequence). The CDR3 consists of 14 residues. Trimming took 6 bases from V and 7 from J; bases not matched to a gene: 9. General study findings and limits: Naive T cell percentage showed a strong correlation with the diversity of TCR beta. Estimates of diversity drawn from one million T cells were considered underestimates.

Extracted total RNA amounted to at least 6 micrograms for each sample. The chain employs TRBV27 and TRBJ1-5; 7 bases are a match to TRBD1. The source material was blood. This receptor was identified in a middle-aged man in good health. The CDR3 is CASRPIDREQPQHF. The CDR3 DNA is TGTGCCAGCAGGCCTATTGACAGGGAGCAGCCCCAGCATTTT.